This TCR beta chain stems from a study of OX40 agonist ivuxolimab in advanced cancers. Turning to the study itself: From 23 to 79 years was the age range, with a mean of around 60 years, and around 83% were male.

Only in-frame clones appear in the TCRdb table, and some are missing; sequencing was by immunoSEQ multiplex PCR. The table includes fewer than 60,000 clones, about 88% detected once. The CDR3 totals 15 residues. From germline, CDR1 is SGHNT and CDR2 YENEEA. V was clipped by 0 bases and J by 3 bases, with 8 bases between them. The sample here was CD4+ or CD8+ T cells sorted from blood, taken in a trial of the OX40 agonist ivuxolimab. The chain is built from TRBV11-3 and TRBJ1-4, with D unresolved. This clonotype was obtained from an adult with an advanced solid tumor such as melanoma, head and neck, liver or kidney cancer. The CDR3 sequence: CASSLEPGANEKLFF. The CDR3 bases are TGTGCCAGCAGCTTAGAGCCTGGGGCTAATGAAAAACTGTTTTTT.